One sample yielded the 3 T cell receptor beta chains listed below, sequenced in a study of early T cells in non-severe SARS-CoV-2 infection. TCRdb reprocessed the 5' RACE reads via MiXCR and lists one record per CDR3 protein. The data hold some 29,000 distinct CDR3 sequences, with approximately 5.4% observed a single time. Sequencing was carried out using whole blood. Receptors originate from an adult who was a healthcare worker with PCR-confirmed SARS-CoV-2 infection or an uninfected control (not recorded which).

This clonotype was recorded many times. The gene calls are TRBV7-9 and TRBJ2-1, with a possible D match to TRBD2 (5 bases). V lost 0 bases to trimming and J lost 4 bases, with 22 bases between them. CDR3 length: 19 amino acids. From germline, CDR1 is SEHNR and CDR2 FQNEAQ (reference sequence). The CDR3 protein is CASSLASKLGSSVYNEQFF. CDR3 in DNA: TGTGCCAGCAGCTTAGCGTCAAAGCTGGGGAGCTCTGTTTACAATGAGCAGTTCTTC.

This clonotype has a count of ten or more. This chain uses TRBV9 with TRBJ1-6, with TRBD1 matching 10 bases. Germline CDR1 SGDLS, CDR2 YYNGEE. The V and J ends lost 3 bases and 10 bases, in that order; junction bases with no gene match: 7. The CDR3 totals 15 residues. CDR3: CASSGDRGQGSPLHF. The CDR3 bases are TGTGCCAGCAGCGGTGACAGGGGGCAGGGATCACCCCTCCACTTT.

This clonotype has ten or more counts. The chain combines TRBV4-1 with TRBJ2-2; unclear D gene. V was clipped by 2 bases and J by 1 base, with 11 bases between them. CDR1 and CDR2 (germline): MGHRA, YSYEKL. CDR3 length equals 16 residues. CDR3 residues: CASSQSRAENTGELFF. CDR3 DNA: TGCGCCAGCAGCCAATCACGGGCAGAGAACACCGGGGAGCTGTTTTTT.